The 14 T cell receptor beta chains in this list originate from one sample, sequenced in a study of cytomegalovirus exposure and HLA in healthy donors. A multiplex PCR was run with 60 Vbeta primers and 13 Jbeta primers. The repertoire was sequenced with immunoSEQ multiplex PCR; TCRdb's copy has only in-frame clones and lacks some. The sample contains under 200,000 clones, around 81% of which appear only once. Material for sequencing was PBMCs. All receptors derive from a woman in her twenties or thirties in good health and CMV-seropositive.

The chain couples TRBV18 to TRBJ1-2; D possibly corresponds to TRBD1 (6 bases). V was clipped by 1 base and J by 8 bases, with 20 bases between them. In germline, CDR1 is KGHSH, CDR2 LQKENI. The CDR3 has 16 residues. The CDR3 DNA follows: TGTGCCAGCTCACCACGGGACACCAACTCCCGAGAGGGCTACACCTTC. Residues: CASSPRDTNSREGYTF.

The CDR3 here is CASSLNEGTGVGGYTF. The CDR3, as DNA: TGTGCCAGCAGCTTAAACGAAGGGACAGGGGTCGGAGGCTACACCTTC. The chain has TRBV7-9 and TRBJ1-2; 10 bases fit TRBD1. With V trimmed by 2 bases and J by 8 bases, 11 bases remained unmatched. The CDR3 loop spans 16 amino acids. The germline V gene encodes CDR1 SEHNR and CDR2 FQNEAQ (reference sequence).

The rearrangement joins TRBV19 to TRBJ2-7, with 9 bases lining up with TRBD1. The J segment lost 3 bases and the V segment lost 3 bases, leaving 3 bases of the junction unmatched. CDR1 and CDR2 (germline): LNHDA, SQIVND (reference sequence). The CDR3 has 14 amino acids. CDR3 residues: CASSMATGGYEQYF. The CDR3 DNA is TGTGCCAGTAGTATGGCGACAGGGGGCTACGAGCAGTACTTC.

V is TRBV5-1 and J is TRBJ1-3, with TRBD1 as a possible D gene (6 bases). The V gene's germline CDR1 is SGHRS and CDR2 YFSETQ. V shed 0 bases and J shed 4 bases, with 11 bases lying between them. The CDR3 has 15 amino acids. The CDR3 region is CASSLDRESGNTIYF. CDR3 coding DNA: TGCGCCAGCAGCTTGGACAGGGAGTCAGGAAACACCATATATTTT.

The chain carries TRBV9 and TRBJ1-2; D is uncertain. Trimming removed 4 bases at V and 2 bases at J, with 12 bases between. The V gene's germline CDR1 is SGDLS and CDR2 YYNGEE. The CDR3 consists of 14 residues. The CDR3 here is CASSISPGNYGYTF. DNA for the CDR3: TGTGCCAGCAGCATTTCACCGGGGAACTATGGCTACACCTTC.

The chain joins TRBV5-1 to TRBJ2-2; perhaps TRBD2 as D (6 bases). Trimming took 3 bases from V and 6 from J, leaving 15 bases between them. Germline V gene lookup returns CDR1 SGHRS and CDR2 YFSETQ. The CDR3 has 15 residues. CDR3 DNA: TGCGCCAGCAGCTGGGGGGTCCCAGACCCCGGGGAGCTGTTTTTT. Protein product: CASSWGVPDPGELFF.

The chain carries TRBV7-2 and TRBJ2-1; 7 bases match TRBD2. The CDR3 length is 13 residues. V lost 1 base, J lost 9 bases, and 3 bases stayed unmatched. CDR1 is SGHTA and CDR2 is FQGNSA in the germline V gene. The CDR3 DNA sequence: TGTGCCAGCAGCTTAGTGCTAGCGGCTGAGCAGTTCTTC. Amino acids: CASSLVLAAEQFF.

The chain is built from TRBV7-7 and TRBJ2-5; perhaps TRBD1 as D (6 bases). Germline lookup yields CDR1 SSHAT and CDR2 FNYEAQ (reference sequence). The ends were cut back, 0 bases at V and 5 bases at J, with 13 bases in the middle. The CDR3 contains 15 residues. The CDR3 loop is CASSLASGEGETQYF. Here the CDR3 DNA reads TGTGCCAGCAGCTTAGCGTCAGGGGAAGGGGAGACCCAGTACTTC.

The chain joins TRBV29-1 to TRBJ1-3, with unresolved D. V was cut by 4 bases and J by 4 bases, with 11 bases left in between. The germline V gene has CDR1 SQVTM and CDR2 ANQGSEA. The CDR3 contains 13 residues. CDR3 in amino acids: CSVAPKLGNTIYF. The CDR3 nucleotides are TGCAGCGTTGCCCCGAAACTCGGAAACACCATATATTTT.

V gene TRBV19 combines with J gene TRBJ2-1; 9 nucleotides agree with TRBD1. With 5 bases clipped from V and 7 bases from J, the junction kept 6 bases outside the gene matches. The CDR3 is 14 amino acids. Per germline, CDR1 LNHDA and CDR2 SQIVND (reference sequence). DNA for the CDR3: TGTGCCAGTAGTCTTCCTGGGACAGGGAATGAGCAGTTCTTC. Translating gives CASSLPGTGNEQFF.

This chain uses TRBV5-1 with TRBJ1-1; TRBD1 might be the D (5 bases). V gave up 0 bases and J gave up 1 base, with 10 bases separating them. Looked up from germline, CDR1 is SGHRS and CDR2 is YFSETQ. This CDR3 spans 15 amino acids. CDR3 sequence reads: CASSLAGTGNTEAFF. The CDR3 coding sequence is TGCGCCAGCAGCTTGGCCGGGACTGGGAACACTGAAGCTTTCTTT.

The chain uses TRBV27 and TRBJ1-2, with TRBD1 matching over 7 bases. This CDR3 region has 14 residues. Germline CDR1 and CDR2: MNHEY and SMNVEV (reference sequence). The trim removed 5 bases at V and 4 bases at J, leaving 7 bases unmatched. The CDR3 nucleotides are TGTGCCAGCAGTCCCAGGGGGAGTATCTATGGCTACACCTTC. Encoded protein: CASSPRGSIYGYTF.

This clone was picked up a small number of times. The chain is built from TRBV7-8 and TRBJ1-2, with 9 bases matching TRBD1. The CDR3 is 20 residues long. In germline, CDR1 is SGHVS, CDR2 FQNEAQ. V lost 4 bases and J lost 4; bases outside the gene matches: 22. The CDR3 nucleotides read TGTGCCAGCAGCTCGTTTGGAAGACAGGGGGTAACAGCTCAGAGCTATGGCTACACCTTC. It specifies CASSSFGRQGVTAQSYGYTF.

This clone was counted between two and nine times. CDR3 nucleotide sequence: TGTGCCAGCTCACCCCTTACCAGCGGGGGCCAAGAGACCCAGTACTTC. It is translated as CASSPLTSGGQETQYF. The chain employs TRBV18 and TRBJ2-5; the match to TRBD2 covers 8 bases. The germline gives CDR1 KGHSH, CDR2 LQKENI. Trimming at V came to 3 bases and at J to 1 base, leaving 7 bases not matched to a gene. This CDR3 has 16 residues.